The clone carrying this T cell receptor beta chain occurred a few times. Its specificity is unknown. V was clipped by 7 bases and J by 3 bases, with 13 bases between them. CDR1 and CDR2 from the germline V gene are SGDLS and YYNGEE. This CDR3 has 13 amino acids. This entry comes from a study of identical twins' blood T cells. Study at large: Twelve libraries, six alpha and six beta, gave around 50 million reads. Regarding the study as a whole: Shared environment remains a possible cause of twin similarity.

The authors' processing: Each library had about 2 to 3.6 million CDR3 reads and about 85,000 to nearly 550,000 clonotypes. TCRdb recomputed calls from the 5' RACE reads with MiXCR, one row per CDR3 protein. The V and J calls follow TCRdb's processing rather than the paper's. In the table there are about 370,000 distinct CDR3 sequences, roughly 30% of which are singletons. The three twin pairs were reared together, likely meeting the same infections. The chain uses TRBV9 and TRBJ1-1, with D uncertain. The source is a woman aged 18-49 years in good health. Sequenced material: PBMCs. The CDR3 loop is CASGGLVYTEAFF. The CDR3 nucleotides read TGTGCCAGCGGAGGGTTAGTATACACTGAAGCTTTCTTT. Variable domain in full (rest from reference TRBV9 and TRBJ1-1): DSGVTQTPKHLITATGQRVTLRCSPRSGDLSVYWYQQSLDQGLQFLIQYYNGEERAKGNILERFSAQQFPDLHSELNLSSLELGDSALYFCASGGLVYTEAFFGQGTRLTVV.